Shown below are 13 T cell receptor beta chains from a single sample sequenced in a study of T cell repertoires in cytomegalovirus infection. For these receptors, no antigen is known. TCRdb fed the reads into MiXCR, producing one record per CDR3 protein. The sample includes about 220,000 distinct CDR3 sequences, 35% to 40% seen only once; the top ten take roughly three fifths. Source: CD8+ T cells from cultured PBMCs, taken from culture after CMV antigen stimulation. These receptor sequences come from a human donor in good health (CMV status not recorded). Some clones in this sample may be carry-over from other donors' samples.

The CDR3 reads CATSSRGAQETQYF. The DNA of the CDR3 is TGTGCCACCAGCTCTCGGGGGGCCCAAGAGACCCAGTACTTC. The rearrangement links TRBV15 to TRBJ2-5, with TRBD2 as a possible D gene (7 bases). Deletions cut 5 bases from V and 1 base from J, with 11 bases between. Germline CDR1 and CDR2: LNHNV and YYDKDF (reference sequence). The CDR3 sequence is 14 residues long.

For the CDR3, the DNA is TGTGCCAGCAGTTTACCCACAGGGGGCTCCTATGGCTACACCTTC. This translates into CASSLPTGGSYGYTF. V and J are TRBV28 and TRBJ1-2, with TRBD1 matching over 9 bases. Trimming at V came to 2 bases and at J to 4 bases, leaving 5 bases not matched to a gene. CDR3 size: 15 residues. CDR1 and CDR2 from the germline V gene are MDHEN and SYDVKM.

The gene calls are TRBV27 and TRBJ2-7; a possible D gene is TRBD1 (5 bases). Trimming cost V 0 bases and J 0 bases, with 12 bases left between them. The CDR3 covers 16 residues. Germline CDR1 reads MNHEY; CDR2 reads SMNVEV (reference sequence). For the CDR3, the DNA is TGTGCCAGCAGTTTATCTTCAGGGCGATCCTCCTACGAGCAGTACTTC. Its translation: CASSLSSGRSSYEQYF.

This clonotype was seen a handful of times. The chain is built from TRBV3-1 and TRBJ1-1, with unresolved D. V was pared by 1 base and J by 2 bases, with 8 bases between. The CDR3 loop spans 14 amino acids. The V gene's germline CDR1 is LGHDT and CDR2 YNNKEL (reference sequence). CDR3 in amino acids: CASSQGQANTEAFF. CDR3 bases: TGTGCCAGCAGCCAAGGGCAGGCCAACACTGAAGCTTTCTTT.

A few counts support this clonotype. V gene TRBV20-1 combines with J gene TRBJ2-1; 11 bases are shared with TRBD2. The CDR3 totals 14 residues. Unmatched junction bases numbered 3, after V lost 1 base and J lost 7 bases. Looked up from germline, CDR1 is DFQATT and CDR2 is SNEGSKA (reference sequence). Here the CDR3 reads CSARVPSGGNEQFF. CDR3 in DNA: TGCAGTGCTAGAGTCCCTAGCGGGGGGAATGAGCAGTTCTTC.

This clonotype has a handful of counts. The rearrangement links TRBV20-1 to TRBJ1-5, with D perhaps matching TRBD1 (6 bases). CDR1 is DFQATT and CDR2 is SNEGSKA in the germline V gene (reference sequence). The CDR3 covers 16 residues. V lost 5 bases to trimming and J lost 1 base, with 18 bases between them. Written as DNA, the CDR3 is TGCAGTGCTGAGGACTACAGGGAGGTGAGCAATCAGCCCCAGCATTTT. Its translation is CSAEDYREVSNQPQHF.

V gene TRBV7-1 combines with J gene TRBJ2-7; D not certain. TRBV7-1 is identified as an open reading frame with a role that is uncertain. Trimming took off 4 bases at V and 5 bases at J, with 15 bases between the two ends. The CDR3 consists of 14 residues. The CDR3 here is CASSCDLHADEQYF. For the CDR3, the DNA is TGTGCCAGCAGCTGCGACCTGCATGCCGACGAGCAGTACTTC.

This chain uses TRBV27 with TRBJ2-2, with 8 bases fitting TRBD2. Germline CDR1 is MNHEY and CDR2 is SMNVEV (reference sequence). There are 16 residues in the CDR3. Trimming took 6 bases from V and 8 from J; bases not matched to a gene: 14. CDR3 sequence: CASSPNQGPGGGELFF. The CDR3 nucleotides read TGTGCCAGCAGCCCTAACCAGGGCCCGGGGGGGGGGGAGCTGTTTTTT.

This chain uses TRBV28 with TRBJ2-5; D possibly uses TRBD1 or TRBD2 (5 bases each). Trimming removed 1 base from V and 3 bases from J, with 12 bases in between. Per germline, CDR1 MDHEN and CDR2 SYDVKM. The CDR3 runs 15 residues. CDR3 loop: CASSLYGRDEETQYF. As DNA, the CDR3 is TGTGCCAGCAGTTTATACGGCAGGGACGAAGAGACCCAGTACTTC.

V gene TRBV20-1 combines with J gene TRBJ2-1; D is uncertain. V lost 5 bases and J lost 0, with 11 bases in between. Looked up from germline, CDR1 is DFQATT and CDR2 is SNEGSKA (reference sequence). CDR3 length: 14 residues. The CDR3 protein is CSAVGEASYNEQFF. The CDR3 coding sequence is TGCAGTGCTGTTGGGGAAGCCTCCTACAATGAGCAGTTCTTC.

This chain joins TRBV11-2 and TRBJ2-3; possibly TRBD2 for D (7 bases). This CDR3 spans 18 amino acids. V was shortened by 1 base and J by 2 bases, with 19 bases between the two germline ends. CDR1 and CDR2 from the germline V gene are SGHAT and FQNNGV. CDR3 in amino acids: CASSLVFRGAEFTDTQYF. For the CDR3, the DNA is TGTGCCAGCAGCTTAGTGTTTCGGGGGGCCGAATTCACAGATACGCAGTATTTT.

The rearrangement links TRBV7-3 to TRBJ2-3, with 8 bases that match TRBD2. The germline V gene encodes CDR1 SGHTA and CDR2 FQGTGA. Trimming took 5 bases from V and 2 from J; bases not matched to a gene: 6. The CDR3 is made up of 15 amino acids. CDR3 protein: CASSVSGEYTDTQYF. The CDR3 nucleotides are TGTGCCAGCAGCGTTAGCGGGGAGTACACAGATACGCAGTATTTT.

In this sample, this clonotype turned up a few times. The gene calls are TRBV7-9 and TRBJ1-2; 7 bases agree with TRBD1. The trim removed 4 bases at V and 3 bases at J, leaving 8 bases unmatched. Germline V CDR1 and CDR2: SEHNR, FQNEAQ (reference sequence). The CDR3 sequence is 15 residues long. The CDR3 nucleotides are TGTGCCAGCAGCTCCTTGGGACAGAAGGACTATGGCTACACCTTC. Translating gives CASSSLGQKDYGYTF.